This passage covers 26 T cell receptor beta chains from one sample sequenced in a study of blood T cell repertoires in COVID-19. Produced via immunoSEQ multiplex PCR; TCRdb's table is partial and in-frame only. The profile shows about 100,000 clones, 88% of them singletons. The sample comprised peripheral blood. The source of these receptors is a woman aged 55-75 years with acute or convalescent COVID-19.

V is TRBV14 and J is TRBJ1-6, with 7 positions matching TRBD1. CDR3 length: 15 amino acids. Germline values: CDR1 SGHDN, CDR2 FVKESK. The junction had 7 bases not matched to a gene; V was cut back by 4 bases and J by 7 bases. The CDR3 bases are TGTGCCAGCAGCCCACGGACAGGCGGGAATTCACCCCTCCACTTT. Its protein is CASSPRTGGNSPLHF. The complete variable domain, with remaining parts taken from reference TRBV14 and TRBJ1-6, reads EAGVTQFPSHSVIEKGQTVTLRCDPISGHDNLYWYRRVMGKEIKFLLHFVKESKQDESGMPNNRFLAERTGGTYSTLKVQPAELEDSGVYFCASSPRTGGNSPLHFGNGTRLTVT.

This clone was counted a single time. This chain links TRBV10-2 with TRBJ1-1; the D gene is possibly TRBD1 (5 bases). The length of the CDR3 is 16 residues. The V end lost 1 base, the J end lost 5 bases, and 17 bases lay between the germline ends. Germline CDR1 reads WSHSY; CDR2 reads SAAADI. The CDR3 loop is CASSEFGTSLRTEAFF. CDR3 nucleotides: TGCGCCAGCAGTGAGTTCGGGACTTCCCTGCGGACTGAAGCTTTCTTT.

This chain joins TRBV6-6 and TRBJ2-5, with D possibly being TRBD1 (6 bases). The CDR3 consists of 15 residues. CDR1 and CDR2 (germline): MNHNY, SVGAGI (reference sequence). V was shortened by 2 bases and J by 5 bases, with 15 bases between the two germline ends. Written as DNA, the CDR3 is TGTGCCAGCAGTTACGACAGGCCTGGTATTGAGACCCAGTACTTC. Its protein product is CASSYDRPGIETQYF.

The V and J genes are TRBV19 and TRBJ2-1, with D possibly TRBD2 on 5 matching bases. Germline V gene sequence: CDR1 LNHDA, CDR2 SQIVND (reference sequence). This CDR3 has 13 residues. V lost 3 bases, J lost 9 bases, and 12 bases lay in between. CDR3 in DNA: TGTGCCAGTAGTATTGGAGGTCGCGCTGAGCAGTTCTTC. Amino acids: CASSIGGRAEQFF.

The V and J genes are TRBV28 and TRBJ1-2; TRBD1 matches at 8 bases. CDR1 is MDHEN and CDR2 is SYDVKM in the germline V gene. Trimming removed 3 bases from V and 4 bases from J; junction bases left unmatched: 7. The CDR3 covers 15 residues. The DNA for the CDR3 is TGTGCCAGCAGTTTGGCCCAGGGGGCGGGCTATGGCTACACCTTC. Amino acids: CASSLAQGAGYGYTF.

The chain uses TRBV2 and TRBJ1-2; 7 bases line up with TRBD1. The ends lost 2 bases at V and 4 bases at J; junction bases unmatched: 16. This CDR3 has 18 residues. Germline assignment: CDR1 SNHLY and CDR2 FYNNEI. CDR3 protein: CASSETRDSYSVPYGYTF. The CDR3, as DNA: TGTGCCAGCAGTGAAACCCGGGACAGCTATTCTGTCCCCTATGGCTACACCTTC.

CDR3 in amino acids: CASSLAGTGSYSNQPQHF. CDR3 nucleotide sequence: TGTGCCAGCAGCTTAGCTGGGACAGGGTCCTATAGCAATCAGCCCCAGCATTTT. V is TRBV7-2 and J is TRBJ1-5; 9 nucleotides align to TRBD1. The trim removed 0 bases at V and 0 bases at J, leaving 6 bases unmatched. Per the germline V gene, CDR1 is SGHTA and CDR2 is FQGNSA. The CDR3 has 18 amino acids.

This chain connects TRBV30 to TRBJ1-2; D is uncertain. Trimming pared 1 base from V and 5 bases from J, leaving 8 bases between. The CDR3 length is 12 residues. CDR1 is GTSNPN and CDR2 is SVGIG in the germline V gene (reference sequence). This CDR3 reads CAWSGSSYGYTF. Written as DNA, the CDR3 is TGTGCCTGGAGTGGCTCGAGTTATGGCTACACCTTC.

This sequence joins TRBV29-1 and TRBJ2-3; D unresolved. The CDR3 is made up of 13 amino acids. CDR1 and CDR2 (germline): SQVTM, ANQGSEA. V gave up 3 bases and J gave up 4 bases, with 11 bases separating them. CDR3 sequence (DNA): TGCAGCGTTGACAAGGAGCTTTCAGATACGCAGTATTTT. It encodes CSVDKELSDTQYF.

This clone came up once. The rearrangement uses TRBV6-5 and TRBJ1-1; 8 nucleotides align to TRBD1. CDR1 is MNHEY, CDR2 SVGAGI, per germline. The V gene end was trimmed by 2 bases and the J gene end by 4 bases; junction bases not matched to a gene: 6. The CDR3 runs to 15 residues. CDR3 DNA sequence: TGTGCCAGCAGTTACAGTGCTACAGGGGGCACTGAAGCTTTCTTT. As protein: CASSYSATGGTEAFF.

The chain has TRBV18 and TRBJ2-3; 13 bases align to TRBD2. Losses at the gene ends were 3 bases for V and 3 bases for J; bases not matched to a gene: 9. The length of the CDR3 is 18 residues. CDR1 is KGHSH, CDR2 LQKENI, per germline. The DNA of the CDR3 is TGTGCCAGCTCACCTGGACTAGCGGGAGTCATAGGGACAGATACGCAGTATTTT. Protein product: CASSPGLAGVIGTDTQYF.

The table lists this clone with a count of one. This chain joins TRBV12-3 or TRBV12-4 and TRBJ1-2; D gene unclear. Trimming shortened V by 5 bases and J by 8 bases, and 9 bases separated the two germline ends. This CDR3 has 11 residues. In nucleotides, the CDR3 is TGTGCCAGCAGTCGGGGTCTGGGCTACACCTTC. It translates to CASSRGLGYTF.

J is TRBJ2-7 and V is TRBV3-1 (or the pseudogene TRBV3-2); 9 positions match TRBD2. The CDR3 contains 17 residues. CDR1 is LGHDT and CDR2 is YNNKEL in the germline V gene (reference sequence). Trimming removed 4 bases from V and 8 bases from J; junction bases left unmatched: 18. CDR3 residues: CASSPSRLAETHTKQYF. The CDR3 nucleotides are TGTGCCAGCAGCCCCAGCCGACTAGCGGAGACCCATACGAAGCAGTACTTC.

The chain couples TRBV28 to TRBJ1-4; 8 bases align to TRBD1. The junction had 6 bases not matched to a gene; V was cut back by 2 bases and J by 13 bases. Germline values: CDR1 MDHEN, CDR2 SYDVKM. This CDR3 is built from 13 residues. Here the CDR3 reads CASSLPTGGGLFF. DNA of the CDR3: TGTGCCAGCAGTTTACCTACAGGGGGAGGACTGTTTTTT. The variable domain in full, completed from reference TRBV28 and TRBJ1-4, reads DVKVTQSSRYLVKRTGEKVFLECVQDMDHENMFWYRQDPGLGLRLIYFSYDVKMKEKGDIPEGYSVSREKKERFSLILESASTNQTSMYLCASSLPTGGGLFFGSGTQLSVL.

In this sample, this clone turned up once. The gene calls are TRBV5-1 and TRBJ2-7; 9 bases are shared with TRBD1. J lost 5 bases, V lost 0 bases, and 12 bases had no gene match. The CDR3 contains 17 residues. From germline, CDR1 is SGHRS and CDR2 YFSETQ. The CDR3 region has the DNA TGCGCCAGCAGCTTGGCCGATTGGGGACAGGGAGGTGACGAGCAGTACTTC. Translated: CASSLADWGQGGDEQYF. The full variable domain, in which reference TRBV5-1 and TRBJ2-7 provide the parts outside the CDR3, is KAGVTQTPRYLIKTRGQQVTLSCSPISGHRSVSWYQQTPGQGLQFLFEYFSETQRNKGNFPGRFSGRQFSNSRSEMNVSTLELGDSALYLCASSLADWGQGGDEQYFGPGTRLTVT.

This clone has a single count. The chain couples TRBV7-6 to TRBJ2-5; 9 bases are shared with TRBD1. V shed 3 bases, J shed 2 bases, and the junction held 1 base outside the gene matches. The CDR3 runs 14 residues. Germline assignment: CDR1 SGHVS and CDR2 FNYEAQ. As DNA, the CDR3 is TGTGCCAGCAGCTTCGGGACAGGGCAAGAGACCCAGTACTTC. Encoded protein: CASSFGTGQETQYF.

CDR3 DNA: TGTGCCAGCAGCCCCGGGACAGGGGGCACAGATACGCAGTATTTT. Translating gives CASSPGTGGTDTQYF. V gene TRBV11-2 combines with J gene TRBJ2-3; 10 bases agree with TRBD1. Germline V CDR1 and CDR2: SGHAT, FQNNGV. The V segment lost 5 bases and the J segment 1 base; nucleotides outside the gene matches: 3. This CDR3 comprises 15 residues.

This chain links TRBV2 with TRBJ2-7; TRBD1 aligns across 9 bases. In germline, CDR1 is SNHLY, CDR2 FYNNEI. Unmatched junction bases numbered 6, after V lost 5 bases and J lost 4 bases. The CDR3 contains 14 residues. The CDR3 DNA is TGTGCCAGCAGTCTGGACAGGGGTTGGTACGAGCAGTACTTC. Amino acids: CASSLDRGWYEQYF.

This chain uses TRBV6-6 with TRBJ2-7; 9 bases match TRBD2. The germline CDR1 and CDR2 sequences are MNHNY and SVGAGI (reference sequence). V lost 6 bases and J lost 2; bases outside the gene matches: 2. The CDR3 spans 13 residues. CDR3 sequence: CASRTSGTYEQYF. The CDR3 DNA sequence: TGTGCCAGCAGGACTAGCGGTACCTACGAGCAGTACTTC.

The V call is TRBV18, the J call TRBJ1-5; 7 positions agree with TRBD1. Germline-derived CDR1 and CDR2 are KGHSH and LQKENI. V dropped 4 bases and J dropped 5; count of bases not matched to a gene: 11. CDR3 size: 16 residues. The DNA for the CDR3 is TGTGCCAGCTCACTCTCGACAGGGTCTACCCATCAGCCCCAGCATTTT. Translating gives CASSLSTGSTHQPQHF. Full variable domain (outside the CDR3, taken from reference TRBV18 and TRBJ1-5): NAGVMQNPRHLVRRRGQEARLRCSPMKGHSHVYWYRQLPEEGLKFMVYLQKENIIDESGMPKERFSAEFPKEGPSILRIQQVVRGDSAAYFCASSLSTGSTHQPQHFGDGTRLSIL.

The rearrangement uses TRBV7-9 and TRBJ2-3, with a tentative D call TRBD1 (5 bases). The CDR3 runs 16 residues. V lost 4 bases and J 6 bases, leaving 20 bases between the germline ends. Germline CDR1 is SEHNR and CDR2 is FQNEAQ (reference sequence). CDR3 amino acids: CASSSRGTGRTDTQYF. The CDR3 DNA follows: TGTGCCAGCAGCTCCCGCGGAACAGGTCGGACGGATACGCAGTATTTT.

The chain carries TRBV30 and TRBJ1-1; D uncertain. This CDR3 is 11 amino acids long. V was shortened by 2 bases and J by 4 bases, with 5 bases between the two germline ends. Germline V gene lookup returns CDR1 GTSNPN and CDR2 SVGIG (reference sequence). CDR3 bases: TGTGCCTGGAGTTGGAGCACTGAAGCTTTCTTT. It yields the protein CAWSWSTEAFF.

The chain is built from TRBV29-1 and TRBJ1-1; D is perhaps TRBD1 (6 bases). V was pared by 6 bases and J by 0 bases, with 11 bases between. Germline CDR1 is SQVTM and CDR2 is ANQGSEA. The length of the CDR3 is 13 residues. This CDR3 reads CSVVTGLNTEAFF. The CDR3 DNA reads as TGCAGCGTGGTGACAGGCTTGAACACTGAAGCTTTCTTT. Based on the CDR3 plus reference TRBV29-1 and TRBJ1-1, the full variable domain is SAVISQKPSRDICQRGTSLTIQCQVDSQVTMMFWYRQQPGQSLTLIATANQGSEATYESGFVIDKFPISRPNLTFSTLTVSNMSPEDSSIYLCSVVTGLNTEAFFGQGTRLTVV.

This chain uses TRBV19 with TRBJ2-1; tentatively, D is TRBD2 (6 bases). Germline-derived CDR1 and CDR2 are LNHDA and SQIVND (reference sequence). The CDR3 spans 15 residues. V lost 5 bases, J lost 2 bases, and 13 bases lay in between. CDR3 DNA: TGTGCCAGTAGTTTCGGCGGGACCGCCTACAATGAGCAGTTCTTC. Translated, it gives CASSFGGTAYNEQFF.

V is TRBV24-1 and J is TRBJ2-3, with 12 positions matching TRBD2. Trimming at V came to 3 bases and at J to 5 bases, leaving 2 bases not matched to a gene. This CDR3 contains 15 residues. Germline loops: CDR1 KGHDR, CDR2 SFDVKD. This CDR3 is CATSDPGLAGDTQYF. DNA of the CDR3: TGTGCCACCAGTGATCCGGGACTAGCGGGAGATACGCAGTATTTT.

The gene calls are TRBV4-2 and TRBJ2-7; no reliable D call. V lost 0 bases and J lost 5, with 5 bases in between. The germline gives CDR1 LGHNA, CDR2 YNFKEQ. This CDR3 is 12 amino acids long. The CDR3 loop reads CASSQDSNEQYF. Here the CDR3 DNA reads TGTGCCAGCAGCCAAGATTCAAACGAGCAGTACTTC.